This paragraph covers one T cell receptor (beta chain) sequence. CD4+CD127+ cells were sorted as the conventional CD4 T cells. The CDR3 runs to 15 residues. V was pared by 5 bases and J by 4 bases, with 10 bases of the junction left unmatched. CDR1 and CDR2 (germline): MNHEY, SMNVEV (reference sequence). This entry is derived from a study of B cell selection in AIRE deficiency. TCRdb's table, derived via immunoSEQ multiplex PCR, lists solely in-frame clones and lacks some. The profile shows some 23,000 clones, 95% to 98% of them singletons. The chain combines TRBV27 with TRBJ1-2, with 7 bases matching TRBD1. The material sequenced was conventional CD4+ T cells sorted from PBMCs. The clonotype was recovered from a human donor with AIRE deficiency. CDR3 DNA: TGTGCCAGCAGTCCCCGGGACAGAGAGGGCTATGGCTACACCTTC. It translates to CASSPRDREGYGYTF.